A selection of T cell receptor beta chains follows, all from one sample in a study of T cell changes during pregnancy in multiple sclerosis. Produced via immunoSEQ multiplex PCR; TCRdb's table is partial and in-frame only. The repertoire includes 90,000 to 120,000 clones, 85% to 95% of them detected once, and roughly 0.78% sits in the top ten. Sequences were derived from peripheral blood, sampled in the third trimester of pregnancy. These receptor sequences come from a female donor in good health, enrolled as a control in a pregnancy study. CDR3s include the opening cysteine and the closing phenylalanine or tryptophan. The D gene is left open where the match is weak. The size entry is marked missing in some rows and otherwise reads once, few, many or a size class.

size: -
V: TRBV2
J: TRBJ2-5
D: -
DNA: TGTGCCAGCAGTGCCAGGGGCCGCAGCGAGACCCAGTACTTC
CDR3: CASSARGRSETQYF

size: -
V: TRBV11-1
J: TRBJ1-2
D: TRBD1
DNA: TGTGCCAGCAGCCCAGGGGGCGGAGGCTATGGCTACACCTTC
CDR3: CASSPGGGGYGYTF

size: -
V: TRBV4-2
J: TRBJ2-7
D: TRBD1
DNA: TGTGCCAGCAGCCAAGTCATGGGCTCAGGGGGCTTTTACGAGCAGTACTTC
CDR3: CASSQVMGSGGFYEQYF

size: -
V: TRBV11-2
J: TRBJ1-2
D: TRBD1
DNA: TGTGCCAGCAGCTTAAGGGACAGGGGTAGCTACACCTTC
CDR3: CASSLRDRGSYTF

size: -
V: TRBV19
J: TRBJ2-3
D: -
DNA: TGTGCCAGTAGTATAGATCTCGAGACAGGCATCACAGATACGCAGTATTTT
CDR3: CASSIDLETGITDTQYF

size: -
V: TRBV6-5
J: TRBJ1-3
D: -
DNA: TGTGCCAGCAGTTACGGGGGTCTGGGGGCCGGAAACACCATATATTTT
CDR3: CASSYGGLGAGNTIYF

size: -
V: TRBV25-1
J: TRBJ2-6
D: TRBD1
DNA: TGTGCCAGCAGTTTAGGGGGCGCTGGGGCCAACGTCCTGACTTTC
CDR3: CASSLGGAGANVLTF

size: -
V: TRBV7-8
J: TRBJ1-5
D: TRBD1
DNA: TGTGCCAGCCGGGACAGGGGTGATCAGCCCCAGCATTTT
CDR3: CASRDRGDQPQHF

size: -
V: TRBV4-2
J: TRBJ1-2
D: -
DNA: TGTGCCAGCAGCCAGAGACAGGCTTATGGCTACACCTTC
CDR3: CASSQRQAYGYTF

size: few
V: TRBV7-2
J: TRBJ1-1
D: -
DNA: TGTGCCAGCAGCTCCCCGAGACACCCTATGAACACTGAAGCTTTCTTT
CDR3: CASSSPRHPMNTEAFF

size: -
V: TRBV6-5
J: TRBJ1-1
D: TRBD1
DNA: TGTGCCAGCATCTCACGAGGGACAGGGGAAACTGAAGCTTTCTTT
CDR3: CASISRGTGETEAFF

size: -
V: TRBV2
J: TRBJ1-1
D: -
DNA: TGTGCCAGCAGTAGGGGCAGGGCTTCTGAAGCTTTCTTT
CDR3: CASSRGRASEAFF

size: -
V: TRBV30
J: TRBJ2-1
D: TRBD2
DNA: TGTGCCTGGAGTAGGCTAGCGGGGGGGTCCTATGAGCAGTTCTTC
CDR3: CAWSRLAGGSYEQFF

size: -
V: TRBV2
J: TRBJ2-6
D: -
DNA: TGTGCCAGCAGGGAGGAAAACTCTGGGGCCAACGTCCTGACTTTC
CDR3: CASREENSGANVLTF

size: -
V: TRBV6-1
J: TRBJ2-1
D: -
DNA: TGTGCCAGCAGTGAAGCTAGCAGCTCCTACAATGAGCAGTTCTTC
CDR3: CASSEASSSYNEQFF

size: -
V: TRBV11-3
J: TRBJ1-3
D: -
DNA: TGTGCCAGCAGCTTAGATCCGGGTCAGAACACCATATATTTT
CDR3: CASSLDPGQNTIYF

size: few
V: TRBV7-2
J: TRBJ2-2
D: -
DNA: TGTGCCAGCAGCGACTCAGGGGTGGGCCACGGGGAGCTGTTTTTT
CDR3: CASSDSGVGHGELFF

size: -
V: TRBV11-3
J: TRBJ2-5
D: -
DNA: TGTGCCAGCAGCTTAGGTTCTGACAGGGAGACCCAGTACTTC
CDR3: CASSLGSDRETQYF

size: -
V: TRBV27
J: TRBJ2-7
D: -
DNA: TGTGCCAGCAGCTTAGCGCCTTCAGGCGAGCAGTACTTC
CDR3: CASSLAPSGEQYF

size: -
V: TRBV30
J: TRBJ1-1
D: TRBD1
DNA: TGTGCCTTCCACAGGGGGCTGCGCACTGAAGCTTTCTTT
CDR3: CAFHRGLRTEAFF

size: -
V: TRBV5-6
J: TRBJ2-5
D: -
DNA: TGTGCCAGCAGCCCTGGTTACAGACAAGAGACCCAGTACTTC
CDR3: CASSPGYRQETQYF

size: -
V: TRBV4-2
J: TRBJ2-7
D: TRBD1
DNA: TGTGCCAGCAGCCAAGATATCGGACAGGGTGCCTACGAGCAGTACTTC
CDR3: CASSQDIGQGAYEQYF

size: -
V: TRBV5-1
J: TRBJ1-1
D: -
DNA: TGCGCCAGCACCCCAGACACTTTCACTGAAGCTTTCTTT
CDR3: CASTPDTFTEAFF

size: -
V: TRBV2
J: TRBJ1-4
D: -
DNA: TGTGCCAGCGCCGGGAGGGGTCCGCGGGGTGAAAAACTGTTTTTT
CDR3: CASAGRGPRGEKLFF

size: -
V: TRBV28
J: TRBJ1-2
D: TRBD1
DNA: TGTGCCAGCAGTTCCCGGGACAGGGGGAGCTATGGCTACACCTTC
CDR3: CASSSRDRGSYGYTF